The clone carrying this TCR beta chain occurred many times. The target antigen is unknown. In the library, unique molecular identifiers were attached to individual cDNA molecules. TCRdb processed the RACE reads anew with MiXCR; each CDR3 protein has one entry. The data show tens of thousands of distinct CDR3 sequences, around 12% seen once. The sample is drawn from a study of human T cells and chemical hapten exposure. Study-level information: An approximately 2 cm by approximately 2 cm inner upper arm patch received 2% DPC for sensitization.

Whole-study findings and limits: Sensitization with DPC brought no change to TCRs above 1 in 1000 in frequency.

This CDR3 has 15 residues. V was cut by 8 bases and J by 1 base, with 14 bases left in between. Germline CDR1 KGHDR, CDR2 SFDVKD. Time point noted: pre-sensitization, week 0. Treatment specified: therapeutic diphenylcyclopropenone sensitization with weekly scalp DPC. Total RNA was extracted from unfractionated whole blood. The chain combines TRBV24-1 with TRBJ2-1; perhaps TRBD1 as D (6 bases). Sequenced material: whole blood, taken in connection with sensitization to the hapten diphenylcyclopropenone (DPC). This clonotype originated in a middle-aged woman with alopecia areata. Some clones in this sample may be carry-over from other donors' samples. The CDR3 DNA is TGTGCCACCACCGAAGGGGGTTTTTCCTACAATGAGCAGTTCTTC. As protein: CATTEGGFSYNEQFF.